The 20 T cell receptor beta chains in this list originate from one sample, sequenced in a study of long-term antiretroviral therapy in people with HIV. Samples were assayed with immunoSEQ v3.0 at survey level. The table came from immunoSEQ multiplex PCR; TCRdb's copy has only in-frame clones and leaves some out. The sample gives tens of thousands of clones, approximately 94% of which show up once; less than 3% is in the top ten. The source was unsorted PBMCs, collected around 7.4 years after starting antiretroviral therapy. All receptors come from a man in his fifties with HIV.

The gene calls are TRBV5-5 and TRBJ2-2; D could derive from TRBD1 or TRBD2 (5 bases each). Trimming removed 0 bases from V and 2 bases from J, with 11 bases in between. CDR3 size: 16 residues. The germline V gene encodes CDR1 SGHKS and CDR2 YYEKEE (reference sequence). The DNA for the CDR3 is TGTGCCAGCAGCTTGGTCTGGGGGTCCAACACCGGGGAGCTGTTTTTT. This encodes CASSLVWGSNTGELFF.

The J gene is TRBJ2-4, the V gene TRBV30, with D perhaps matching TRBD1 (6 bases). The germline V gene has CDR1 GTSNPN and CDR2 SVGIG (reference sequence). This CDR3 spans 15 amino acids. V dropped 0 bases and J dropped 1 base, with 10 bases sitting between them. CDR3 protein: CAWSVRDRAKNIQYF. DNA for the CDR3: TGTGCCTGGAGTGTACGAGACAGGGCCAAAAACATTCAGTACTTC.

V is TRBV14 and J is TRBJ1-1; no firm D call. Germline V lookup: CDR1 SGHDN, CDR2 FVKESK. Trimming removed 0 bases at V and 4 bases at J, with 9 bases between. There are 14 residues in the CDR3. The CDR3 coding sequence is TGTGCCAGCAGCCAAGACAGGTTCATCACTGAAGCTTTCTTT. This codes for CASSQDRFITEAFF.

The chain employs TRBV19 and TRBJ2-7, with D perhaps TRBD1 or TRBD2 (5 bases each). There are 15 residues in the CDR3. CDR1 and CDR2 from the germline V gene are LNHDA and SQIVND (reference sequence). Trimming removed 2 bases from V and 1 base from J, with 12 bases in between. The CDR3 bases are TGTGCCAGTAGTATAACCGGGACCGATTCCTACGAGCAGTACTTC. Translated: CASSITGTDSYEQYF.

The gene calls are TRBV9 and TRBJ1-3, with no clear D. The CDR3 runs to 15 residues. Looked up from germline, CDR1 is SGDLS and CDR2 is YYNGEE. V was trimmed by 0 bases and J by 0 bases, leaving 7 bases between them. CDR3: CASSVGGASGNTIYF. CDR3 in DNA: TGTGCCAGCAGCGTAGGGGGAGCCTCTGGAAACACCATATATTTT.

V and J are TRBV30 and TRBJ2-7; D perhaps matches TRBD2 (5 bases). The germline V gene encodes CDR1 GTSNPN and CDR2 SVGIG (reference sequence). V was trimmed by 1 base and J by 2 bases, leaving 15 bases between them. This CDR3 has 15 residues. CDR3 bases: TGTGCCTGGAGTGAAAAGGACCTCGGGGCCTACGAGCAGTACTTC. It is translated as CAWSEKDLGAYEQYF.

The V gene is TRBV15, the J gene TRBJ2-3; D gene ambiguous. This CDR3 is 15 amino acids long. Germline V lookup: CDR1 LNHNV, CDR2 YYDKDF (reference sequence). V lost 3 bases, J lost 1 base, and 11 bases lay in between. CDR3 loop: CATSSSPPGTDTQYF. The DNA for the CDR3 is TGTGCCACCAGCAGTAGTCCCCCAGGCACAGATACGCAGTATTTT.

CDR3: CASMDGQGYEQYF. The CDR3 nucleotides are TGTGCCAGCATGGACGGACAGGGCTACGAGCAGTACTTC. The chain couples TRBV2 to TRBJ2-7, with 8 nucleotides matching TRBD1. The CDR3 sequence is 13 residues long. The V and J ends lost 7 bases and 3 bases, in that order; junction bases with no gene match: 5. Germline CDR1 reads SNHLY; CDR2 reads FYNNEI.

The V call is TRBV4-1, the J call TRBJ2-2; tentative D call: TRBD1 (6 bases). CDR3 length equals 15 residues. V lost 0 bases and J 4 bases, leaving 9 bases between the germline ends. Germline V CDR1 and CDR2: MGHRA, YSYEKL. This CDR3 reads CASSQDGGGTGELFF. The CDR3 bases are TGCGCCAGCAGCCAAGATGGGGGCGGCACCGGGGAGCTGTTTTTT.

The chain recombines TRBV20-1 with TRBJ2-2; D uncertain. V lost 2 bases and J 4 bases, leaving 2 bases between the germline ends. The CDR3 totals 11 residues. Germline-derived CDR1 and CDR2 are DFQATT and SNEGSKA (reference sequence). As DNA, the CDR3 is TGCAGTGCTAGAACCACCGGGGAGCTGTTTTTT. Protein sequence: CSARTTGELFF.

The V and J genes are TRBV11-2 and TRBJ1-4; the D is unclear. Germline lookup yields CDR1 SGHAT and CDR2 FQNNGV. The V and J ends lost 1 base and 4 bases respectively, with 10 bases between them. This CDR3 comprises 15 residues. CDR3 bases: TGTGCCAGCAGCTTAGGGGCAGACTTTAATGAAAAACTGTTTTTT. Its protein product is CASSLGADFNEKLFF.

The chain employs TRBV4-1 and TRBJ1-1; possibly TRBD1 for D (5 bases). The V and J ends lost 2 bases and 2 bases respectively, with 15 bases between them. CDR1 and CDR2 (germline): MGHRA, YSYEKL. The CDR3 spans 16 residues. As DNA, the CDR3 is TGCGCCAGCAGCCAAACCTTGGGGGTATCTAACACTGAAGCTTTCTTT. Translating it yields CASSQTLGVSNTEAFF.

CDR3 DNA: TGTGCCAGCAGTTTATCACCTAGCGCCCAGGGCGAGCAGTACTTC. Encoded protein: CASSLSPSAQGEQYF. The chain couples TRBV27 to TRBJ2-7, with D possibly being TRBD2 (6 bases). V was pared by 0 bases and J by 6 bases, with 15 bases between. CDR1 is MNHEY and CDR2 is SMNVEV in the germline V gene (reference sequence). The CDR3 spans 15 residues.

The chain couples TRBV19 to TRBJ2-1; D gene unclear. In germline, CDR1 is LNHDA, CDR2 SQIVND (reference sequence). The germline V and J ends were trimmed by 3 bases and 8 bases, with 11 bases remaining between them. The CDR3 contains 13 residues. The CDR3 reads CASSIFSVHEQFF. CDR3 DNA: TGTGCCAGTAGTATCTTCAGCGTCCATGAGCAGTTCTTC.

This chain joins TRBV7-2 and TRBJ2-1; 9 nucleotides align to TRBD2. The CDR3 consists of 17 residues. J lost 6 bases, V lost 4 bases, and 13 bases had no gene match. CDR1 and CDR2 (germline): SGHTA, FQGNSA. The CDR3 DNA sequence: TGTGCCAGCAGCTCAAAGGTTTCCAGCGGGGGGAGCAATGAGCAGTTCTTC. This encodes CASSSKVSSGGSNEQFF.

The CDR3 reads CASSSPGQGEWEQYF. CDR3 coding DNA: TGTGCCAGCAGCTCACCGGGACAGGGGGAATGGGAGCAGTACTTC. This chain uses TRBV11-2 with TRBJ2-7, with 11 bases fitting TRBD1. V gave up 4 bases and J gave up 7 bases; unmatched junction bases: 9. This CDR3 has 15 residues. Germline CDR1 is SGHAT and CDR2 is FQNNGV.

This rearrangement joins TRBV19 to TRBJ1-5, with 7 bases matching TRBD1. The CDR3 spans 13 residues. Per germline, CDR1 LNHDA and CDR2 SQIVND (reference sequence). Trimming removed 5 bases from V and 6 bases from J; junction bases left unmatched: 4. CDR3 protein: CASSGYRGQPQHF. Here the CDR3 DNA reads TGTGCCAGTAGTGGATACAGGGGTCAGCCCCAGCATTTT. Full variable domain (remainder filled in from reference TRBV19 and TRBJ1-5): DGGITQSPKYLFRKEGQNVTLSCEQNLNHDAMYWYRQDPGQGLRLIYYSQIVNDFQKGDIAEGYSVSREKKESFPLTVTSAQKNPTAFYLCASSGYRGQPQHFGDGTRLSIL.

V is TRBV5-1 and J is TRBJ1-1; 8 positions agree with TRBD1. The CDR3 length is 15 residues. After removal of 2 bases from V and 1 base from J, the junction contained 4 bases not matched to a gene. The germline gives CDR1 SGHRS, CDR2 YFSETQ. DNA of the CDR3: TGCGCCAGCAGCTTATTCGGGACAGGGAACACTGAAGCTTTCTTT. It translates to CASSLFGTGNTEAFF.

This clone has just a few counts. J is TRBJ2-7 and V is TRBV27, with a tentative D call TRBD2 (7 bases). The CDR3 is 17 amino acids. The germline V gene encodes CDR1 MNHEY and CDR2 SMNVEV (reference sequence). V lost 4 bases to trimming and J lost 4 bases, with 23 bases between them. The CDR3 loop reads CASSSTSRGGHGYEQYF. Written as DNA, the CDR3 is TGTGCCAGCAGTTCCACATCGAGGGGGGGGCACGGGTACGAGCAGTACTTC.

The chain combines TRBV27 with TRBJ1-1; D ambiguous. The germline V gene encodes CDR1 MNHEY and CDR2 SMNVEV (reference sequence). Trimming removed 5 bases from V and 1 base from J, with 17 bases in between. The CDR3 sequence is 16 residues long. The CDR3: CASSTVGIYKNTEAFF. CDR3 bases: TGTGCCAGCAGTACCGTAGGAATTTACAAGAACACTGAAGCTTTCTTT.